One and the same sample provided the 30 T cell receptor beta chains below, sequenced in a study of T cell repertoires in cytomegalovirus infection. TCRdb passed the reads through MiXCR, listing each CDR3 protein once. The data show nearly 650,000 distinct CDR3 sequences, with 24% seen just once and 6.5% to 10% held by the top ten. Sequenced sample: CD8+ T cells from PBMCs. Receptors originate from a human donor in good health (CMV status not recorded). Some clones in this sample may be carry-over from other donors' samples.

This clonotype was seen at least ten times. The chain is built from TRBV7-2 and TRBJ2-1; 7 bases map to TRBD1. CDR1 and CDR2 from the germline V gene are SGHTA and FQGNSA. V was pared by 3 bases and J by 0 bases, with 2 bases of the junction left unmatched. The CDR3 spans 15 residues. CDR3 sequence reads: CASSFRDSSYNEQFF. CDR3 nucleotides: TGTGCCAGCAGCTTTCGGGACAGCTCCTACAATGAGCAGTTCTTC.

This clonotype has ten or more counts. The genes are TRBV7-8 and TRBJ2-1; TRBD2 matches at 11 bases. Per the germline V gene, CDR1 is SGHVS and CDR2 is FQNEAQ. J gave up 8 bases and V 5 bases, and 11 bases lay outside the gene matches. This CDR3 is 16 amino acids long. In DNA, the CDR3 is TGTGCCAGCAGCCACCTAGCGGGGGGCGCCGGCGATGAGCAGTTCTTC. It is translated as CASSHLAGGAGDEQFF.

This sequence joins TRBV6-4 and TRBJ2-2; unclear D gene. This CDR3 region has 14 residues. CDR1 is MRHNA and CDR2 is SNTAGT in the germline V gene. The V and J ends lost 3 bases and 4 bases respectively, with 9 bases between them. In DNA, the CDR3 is TGTGCCAGCAGTGAATTCGCAGGCACCGGGGAGCTGTTTTTT. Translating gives CASSEFAGTGELFF.

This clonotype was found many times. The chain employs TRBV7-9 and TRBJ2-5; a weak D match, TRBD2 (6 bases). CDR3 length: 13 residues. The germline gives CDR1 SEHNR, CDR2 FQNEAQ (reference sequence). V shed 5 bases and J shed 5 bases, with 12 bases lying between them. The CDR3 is CASSLGGGETQYF. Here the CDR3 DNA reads TGTGCCAGCAGCCTCGGGGGTGGCGAGACCCAGTACTTC.

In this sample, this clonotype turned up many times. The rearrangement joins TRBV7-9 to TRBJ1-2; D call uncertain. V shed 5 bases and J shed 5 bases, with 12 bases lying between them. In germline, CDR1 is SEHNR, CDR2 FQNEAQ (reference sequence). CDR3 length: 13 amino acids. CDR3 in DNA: TGTGCCAGCAGCACGACGGCTTCTTATGGCTACACCTTC. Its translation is CASSTTASYGYTF. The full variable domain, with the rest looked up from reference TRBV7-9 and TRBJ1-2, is DTGVSQNPRHKITKRGQNVTFRCDPISEHNRLYWYRQTLGQGPEFLTYFQNEAQLEKSRLLSDRFSAERPKGSFSTLEIQRTEQGDSAMYLCASSTTASYGYTFGSGTRLTVV.

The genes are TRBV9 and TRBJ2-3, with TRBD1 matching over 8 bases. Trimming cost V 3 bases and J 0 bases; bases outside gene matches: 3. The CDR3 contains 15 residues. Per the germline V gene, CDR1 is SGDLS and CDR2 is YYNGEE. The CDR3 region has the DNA TGTGCCAGCAGCGCGGACAGGGCTAGCACAGATACGCAGTATTTT. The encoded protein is CASSADRASTDTQYF. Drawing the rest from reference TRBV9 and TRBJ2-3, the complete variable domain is DSGVTQTPKHLITATGQRVTLRCSPRSGDLSVYWYQQSLDQGLQFLIQYYNGEERAKGNILERFSAQQFPDLHSELNLSSLELGDSALYFCASSADRASTDTQYFGPGTRLTVL.

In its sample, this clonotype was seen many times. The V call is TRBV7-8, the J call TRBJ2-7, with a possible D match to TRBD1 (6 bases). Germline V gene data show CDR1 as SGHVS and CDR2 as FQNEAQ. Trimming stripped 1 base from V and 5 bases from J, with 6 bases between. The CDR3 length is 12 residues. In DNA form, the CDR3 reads TGTGCCAGCAGCTTAGGACAGGACGAGCAGTACGTC. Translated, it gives CASSLGQDEQYV.

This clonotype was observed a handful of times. The CDR3 is CATSDPDRGADTQYF. The CDR3 nucleotides read TGTGCCACCAGTGACCCGGACAGGGGGGCAGATACGCAGTATTTT. The chain recombines TRBV24-1 with TRBJ2-3, with 10 bases fitting TRBD1. CDR3 length: 15 residues. Germline assignment: CDR1 KGHDR and CDR2 SFDVKD. V was clipped by 4 bases and J by 4 bases; unmatched bases: 4.

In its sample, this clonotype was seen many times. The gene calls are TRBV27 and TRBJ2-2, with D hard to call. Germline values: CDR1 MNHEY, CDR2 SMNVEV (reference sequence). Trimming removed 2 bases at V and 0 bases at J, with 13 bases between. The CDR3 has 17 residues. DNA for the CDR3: TGTGCCAGCAGTTTACTCGAAAACGGGCCGAACACCGGGGAGCTGTTTTTT. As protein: CASSLLENGPNTGELFF.

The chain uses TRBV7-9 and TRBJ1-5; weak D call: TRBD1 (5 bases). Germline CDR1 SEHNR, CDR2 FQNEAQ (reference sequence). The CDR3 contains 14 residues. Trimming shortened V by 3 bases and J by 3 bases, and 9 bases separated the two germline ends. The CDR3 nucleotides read TGTGCCAGCAGCTTCGGGGGGTTCAATCAGCCCCAGCATTTT. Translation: CASSFGGFNQPQHF. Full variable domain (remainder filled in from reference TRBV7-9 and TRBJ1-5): DTGVSQNPRHKITKRGQNVTFRCDPISEHNRLYWYRQTLGQGPEFLTYFQNEAQLEKSRLLSDRFSAERPKGSFSTLEIQRTEQGDSAMYLCASSFGGFNQPQHFGDGTRLSIL.

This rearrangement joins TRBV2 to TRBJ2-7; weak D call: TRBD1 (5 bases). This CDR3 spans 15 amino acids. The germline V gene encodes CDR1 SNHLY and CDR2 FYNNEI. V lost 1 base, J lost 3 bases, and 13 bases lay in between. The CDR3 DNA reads TGTGCCAGCAGTGAAGATCAGGGCCCTTTCTACGAGCAGTACTTC. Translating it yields CASSEDQGPFYEQYF.

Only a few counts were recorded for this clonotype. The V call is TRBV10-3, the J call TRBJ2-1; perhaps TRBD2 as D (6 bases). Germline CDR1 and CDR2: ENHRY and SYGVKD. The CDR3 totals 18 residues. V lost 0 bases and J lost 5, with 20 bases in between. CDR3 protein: CAISESGGKGKRDNEQFF. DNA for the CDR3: TGTGCCATCAGTGAGTCTGGAGGGAAGGGGAAGAGGGACAATGAGCAGTTCTTC.

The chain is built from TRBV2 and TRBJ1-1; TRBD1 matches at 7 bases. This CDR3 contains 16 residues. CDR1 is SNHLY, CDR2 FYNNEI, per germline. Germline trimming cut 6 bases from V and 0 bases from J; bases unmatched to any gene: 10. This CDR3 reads CASREPGQIMNTEAFF. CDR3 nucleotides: TGTGCCAGCAGGGAACCGGGACAGATAATGAACACTGAAGCTTTCTTT.

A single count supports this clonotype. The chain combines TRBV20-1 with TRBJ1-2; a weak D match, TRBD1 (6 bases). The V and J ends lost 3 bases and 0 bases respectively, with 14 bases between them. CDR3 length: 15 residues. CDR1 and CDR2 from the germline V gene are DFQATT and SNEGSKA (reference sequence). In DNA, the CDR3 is TGCAGTGCTAGTTTCAAGGGGGAAACTAACTATGGCTACACCTTC. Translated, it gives CSASFKGETNYGYTF.

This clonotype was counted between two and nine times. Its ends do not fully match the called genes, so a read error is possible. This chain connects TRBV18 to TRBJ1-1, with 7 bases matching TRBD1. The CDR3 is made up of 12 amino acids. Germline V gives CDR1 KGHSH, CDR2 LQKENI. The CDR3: CASSQRDSPPLF. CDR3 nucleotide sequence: TGTGCCAGCTCACAACGGGACAGCCCGCCACTCTTT.

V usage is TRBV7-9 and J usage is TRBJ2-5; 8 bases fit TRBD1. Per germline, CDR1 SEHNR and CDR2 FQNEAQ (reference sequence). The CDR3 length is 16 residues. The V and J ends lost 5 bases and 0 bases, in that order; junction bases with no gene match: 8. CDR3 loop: CASSPRGPYYQETQYF. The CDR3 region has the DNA TGTGCCAGCAGCCCCAGGGGGCCCTACTACCAAGAGACCCAGTACTTC.

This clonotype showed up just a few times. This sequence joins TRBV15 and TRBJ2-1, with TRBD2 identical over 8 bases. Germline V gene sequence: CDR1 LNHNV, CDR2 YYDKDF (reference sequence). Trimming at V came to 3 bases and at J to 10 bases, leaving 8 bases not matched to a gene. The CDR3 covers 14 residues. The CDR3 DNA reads TGTGCCACCAGCAGTTCCCCGGGACTAGGGGAGCAGTTCTTC. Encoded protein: CATSSSPGLGEQFF.

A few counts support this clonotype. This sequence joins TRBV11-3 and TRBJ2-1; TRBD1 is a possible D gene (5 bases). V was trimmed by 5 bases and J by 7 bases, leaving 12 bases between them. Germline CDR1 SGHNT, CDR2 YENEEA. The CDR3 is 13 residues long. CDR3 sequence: CASSPGLGNEQFF. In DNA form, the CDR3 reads TGTGCCAGCAGCCCAGGGCTCGGGAATGAGCAGTTCTTC.

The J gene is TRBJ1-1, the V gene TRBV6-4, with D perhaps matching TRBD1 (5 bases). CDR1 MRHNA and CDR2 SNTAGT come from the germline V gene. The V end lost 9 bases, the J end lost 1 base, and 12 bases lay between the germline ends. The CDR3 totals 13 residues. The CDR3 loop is CASRGGGNTEAFF. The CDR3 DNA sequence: TGTGCCAGTAGGGGAGGAGGGAACACTGAAGCTTTCTTT.

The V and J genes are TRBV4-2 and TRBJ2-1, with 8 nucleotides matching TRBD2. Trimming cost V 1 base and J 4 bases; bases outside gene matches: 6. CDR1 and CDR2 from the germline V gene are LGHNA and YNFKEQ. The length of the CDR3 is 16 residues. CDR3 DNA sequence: TGTGCCAGCAGCCAAGCGGTCGGGGGGGCATACAATGAGCAGTTCTTC. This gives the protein CASSQAVGGAYNEQFF.

CDR3 sequence: CSVEVMNTGELFF. The CDR3 DNA is TGCAGCGTTGAAGTCATGAACACCGGGGAGCTGTTTTTT. The genes are TRBV29-1 and TRBJ2-2; D is undetermined. V gave up 1 base and J gave up 1 base, with 4 bases separating them. The V gene's germline CDR1 is SQVTM and CDR2 ANQGSEA. This CDR3 is 13 amino acids long.

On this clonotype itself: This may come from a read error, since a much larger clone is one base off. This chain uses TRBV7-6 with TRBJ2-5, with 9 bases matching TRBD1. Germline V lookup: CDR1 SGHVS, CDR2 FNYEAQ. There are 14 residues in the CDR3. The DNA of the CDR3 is TGTACCAGCAGCCTGTACAGGGGGCAGGAGACCCAGTACTTC. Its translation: CTSSLYRGQETQYF. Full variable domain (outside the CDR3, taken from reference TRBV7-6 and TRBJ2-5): GAGVSQSPRYKVTKRGQDVALRCDPISGHVSLYWYRQALGQGPEFLTYFNYEAQQDKSGLPNDRFSAERPEGSISTLTIQRTEQRDSAMYRCTSSLYRGQETQYFGPGTRLLVL.

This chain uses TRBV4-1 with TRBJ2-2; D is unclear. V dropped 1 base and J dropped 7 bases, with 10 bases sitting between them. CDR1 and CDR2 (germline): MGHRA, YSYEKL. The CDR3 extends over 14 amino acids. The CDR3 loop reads CASSQGPLGGELFF. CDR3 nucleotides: TGCGCCAGCAGCCAAGGACCATTAGGCGGGGAGCTGTTTTTT.

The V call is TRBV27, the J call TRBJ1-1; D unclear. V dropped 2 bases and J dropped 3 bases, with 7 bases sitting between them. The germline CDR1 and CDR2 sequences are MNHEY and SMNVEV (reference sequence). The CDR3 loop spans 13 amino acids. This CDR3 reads CASSLRPHTEAFF. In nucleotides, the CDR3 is TGTGCCAGCAGTTTACGGCCACACACTGAAGCTTTCTTT.

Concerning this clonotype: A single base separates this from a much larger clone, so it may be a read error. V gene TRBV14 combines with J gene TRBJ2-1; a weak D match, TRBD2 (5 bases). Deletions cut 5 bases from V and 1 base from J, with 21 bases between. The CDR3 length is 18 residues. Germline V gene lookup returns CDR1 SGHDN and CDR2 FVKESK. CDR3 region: CASSSWTGFMGSYNEQFF. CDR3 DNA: TGTGCCAGCAGCTCTTGGACTGGCTTTATGGGTTCCTACAATGAGCAGTTCTTC.

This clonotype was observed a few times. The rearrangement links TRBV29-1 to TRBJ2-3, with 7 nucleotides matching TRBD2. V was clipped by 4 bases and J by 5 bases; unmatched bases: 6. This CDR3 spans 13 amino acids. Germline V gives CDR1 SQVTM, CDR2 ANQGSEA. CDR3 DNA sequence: TGCAGCGTTGTGGTGGGGGGGGGAGATACGCAGTATTTT. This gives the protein CSVVVGGGDTQYF.

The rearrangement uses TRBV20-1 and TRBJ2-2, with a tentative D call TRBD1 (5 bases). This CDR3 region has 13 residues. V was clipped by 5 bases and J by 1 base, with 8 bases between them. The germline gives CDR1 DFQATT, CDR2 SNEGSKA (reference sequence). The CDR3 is CSAFTGNTGELFF. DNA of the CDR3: TGCAGTGCTTTCACAGGGAACACCGGGGAGCTGTTTTTT.

The CDR3 region is CATSSPRRGLAASTDTQYF. The CDR3 coding sequence is TGTGCCACCAGCAGTCCACGTCGCGGACTAGCGGCTAGCACAGATACGCAGTATTTT. This sequence joins TRBV15 and TRBJ2-3; TRBD2 matches 10 bases. The CDR3 covers 19 residues. With V trimmed by 3 bases and J by 0 bases, 12 bases remained unmatched. The germline gives CDR1 LNHNV, CDR2 YYDKDF (reference sequence). Using reference TRBV15 and TRBJ2-3 for the parts outside the CDR3, the full variable domain is DAMVIQNPRYQVTQFGKPVTLSCSQTLNHNVMYWYQQKSSQAPKLLFHYYDKDFNNEADTPDNFQSRRPNTSFCFLDIRSPGLGDTAMYLCATSSPRRGLAASTDTQYFGPGTRLTVL.

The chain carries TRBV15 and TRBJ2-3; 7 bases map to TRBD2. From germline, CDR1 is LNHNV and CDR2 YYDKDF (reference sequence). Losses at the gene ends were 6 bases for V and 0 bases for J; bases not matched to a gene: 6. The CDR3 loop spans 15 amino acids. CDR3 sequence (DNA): TGTGCCACCAGTAGTCCGGGGGGAAGCACAGATACGCAGTATTTT. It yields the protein CATSSPGGSTDTQYF.

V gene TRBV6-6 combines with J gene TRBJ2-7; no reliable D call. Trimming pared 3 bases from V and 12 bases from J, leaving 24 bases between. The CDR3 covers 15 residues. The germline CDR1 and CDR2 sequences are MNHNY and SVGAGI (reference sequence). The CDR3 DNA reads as TGTGCCAGCAGTTATTCCCCCTTTTTGGCAACTTTTGTGTACTTC. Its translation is CASSYSPFLATFVYF.